Following are 15 T cell receptor beta chains from one sample sequenced in a study of T cells in Graves' hyperthyroidism and ophthalmopathy. RNA transcripts served as the template for amplifying TCR beta CDR3 regions. HTBI primers were employed in a first-round RT-PCR of the TCR CDR3. TCRdb reanalysed the multiplex PCR reads using MiXCR and keeps one entry per CDR3 protein. The table records 95,000 to 110,000 distinct CDR3 sequences, about half of them present only once. The sequencing input was blood. The receptors were gathered from a man between 40 and 49 years old with Graves' hyperthyroidism.

This clonotype showed up many times. This sequence joins TRBV5-1 and TRBJ2-1; TRBD1 agrees at 9 bases. Per the germline V gene, CDR1 is SGHRS and CDR2 is YFSETQ. The junction had 2 bases not matched to a gene; V was cut back by 1 base and J by 6 bases. This CDR3 contains 14 residues. The CDR3 reads CASSLSTGGNEQFF. The CDR3 region has the DNA TGCGCCAGCAGCTTGTCGACAGGGGGCAATGAGCAGTTCTTC. Full variable domain (remainder filled in from reference TRBV5-1 and TRBJ2-1): KAGVTQTPRYLIKTRGQQVTLSCSPISGHRSVSWYQQTPGQGLQFLFEYFSETQRNKGNFPGRFSGRQFSNSRSEMNVSTLELGDSALYLCASSLSTGGNEQFFGPGTRLTVL.

This clonotype was seen ten or more times. J is TRBJ1-1 and V is TRBV11-2; no firm D call. The CDR3 is 12 residues long. The V and J ends lost 0 bases and 3 bases respectively, with 2 bases between them. Germline V gives CDR1 SGHAT, CDR2 FQNNGV. For the CDR3, the DNA is TGTGCCAGCAGCTTAGATTACACTGAAGCTTTCTTT. This codes for CASSLDYTEAFF.

Worth noting for this clonotype: One end of the junction varies from germline; a read error may be responsible. V usage is TRBV10-2 and J usage is TRBJ2-3, with 8 bases that match TRBD2. Germline V gives CDR1 WSHSY, CDR2 SAAADI. This CDR3 is built from 17 residues. The CDR3 DNA reads as TGTGCCAGCTCACCACCGATCGGGGGGGGCGGCCCAGATACGCAGTATTTT. Its translation: CASSPPIGGGGPDTQYF.

This clonotype was detected many times. The chain recombines TRBV20-1 with TRBJ1-1; the D gene is possibly TRBD1 (5 bases). The V end lost 3 bases, the J end lost 0 bases, and 14 bases lay between the germline ends. The CDR3 totals 15 residues. Germline CDR1 reads DFQATT; CDR2 reads SNEGSKA (reference sequence). DNA of the CDR3: TGCAGTGCTAGCCCCCTGGACACGTTGAACACTGAAGCTTTCTTT. It yields the protein CSASPLDTLNTEAFF.

In regard to this clonotype: Since no conserved phenylalanine or tryptophan closes the CDR3, a read error is the likely cause. The chain links TRBV4-1 to TRBJ1-1; D is possibly TRBD1 (5 bases). This CDR3 comprises 14 residues. V lost 4 bases and J lost 8, with 17 bases in between. From germline, CDR1 is MGHRA and CDR2 YSYEKL. The CDR3 DNA reads TGCGCCAGCAGCCCCCGCGGAGGGGAGCCGGAAGCTTTCCTT. As protein: CASSPRGGEPEAFL.

In regard to this clonotype: It is unclear where the CDR3 begins or ends on the DNA, so no DNA is shown, and the CDR3 is as TCRdb lists it. The J gene is TRBJ1-1, the V gene TRBV7-2. CDR1 SGHTA and CDR2 FQGNSA come from the germline V gene. The CDR3 comprises 23 residues, both ends counted. CDR3 loop: CASSLVRREDYEQYFGPGTEAFF.

This chain joins TRBV10-3 and TRBJ2-7; D is ambiguous. Trimming shortened V by 2 bases and J by 1 base, and 3 bases separated the two germline ends. The CDR3 spans 12 residues. Germline V gives CDR1 ENHRY, CDR2 SYGVKD. The CDR3 region has the DNA TGTGCCATCAGTGAGCAGTCCTACGAGCAGTACTTC. It specifies CAISEQSYEQYF.

As for this clonotype: A much larger clone differs from this one at a single base, so this may be a read error. The chain combines TRBV13 with TRBJ1-1; perhaps TRBD1 as D (5 bases). Germline V lookup: CDR1 PRHDT, CDR2 FYEKMQ (reference sequence). Trimming shortened V by 6 bases and J by 4 bases, and 12 bases separated the two germline ends. This CDR3 is built from 13 residues. The CDR3 DNA sequence: TGTGCCAGCAGTTGGGGCACGAGCACTGAAGCTTTCTTT. Translation gives CASSWGTSTEAFF.

This clonotype has at least ten counts. This rearrangement joins TRBV12-3 or TRBV12-4 to TRBJ2-3, with 8 bases that match TRBD2. Trimming at V came to 3 bases and at J to 0 bases, leaving 2 bases not matched to a gene. This CDR3 has 15 residues. CDR3 amino acids: CASSLASGSTDTQYF. CDR3 DNA sequence: TGTGCCAGCAGTTTGGCTAGCGGGAGCACAGATACGCAGTATTTT.

This clonotype was recorded at least ten times. This CDR3 is CASSYSIYEQYF. CDR3 bases: TGTGCCAGCAGTTACTCGATCTACGAGCAGTACTTC. V gene TRBV6-6 combines with J gene TRBJ2-7; D not certain. V gave up 0 bases and J gave up 3 bases, with 3 bases separating them. Germline V lookup: CDR1 MNHNY, CDR2 SVGAGI (reference sequence). The CDR3 covers 12 residues.

This clonotype was detected a few times. The junction departs from germline at one end; a sequencing error may be responsible. The chain joins TRBV29-1 to TRBJ1-2; a weak D match, TRBD1 (5 bases). The germline V gene encodes CDR1 SQVTM and CDR2 ANQGSEA. The CDR3 runs 13 residues. This chain's CDR3 is CAFEGLFNYGYTF. The CDR3 region has the DNA TGTGCCTTCGAGGGGTTATTTAACTATGGCTACACCTTC.

Notes on this clonotype: A much larger clone differs by one base, so this may be a read error. The missing conserved phenylalanine or tryptophan at the end of this CDR3 makes a read error likely. This sequence joins TRBV7-2 and TRBJ2-5; 9 bases fit TRBD1. The CDR3 consists of 16 residues. The germline V gene encodes CDR1 SGHTA and CDR2 FQGNSA. The trim removed 6 bases at V and 3 bases at J, leaving 11 bases unmatched. The CDR3 loop is CASSSPTRTGEETQYL. CDR3 sequence (DNA): TGTGCCAGCAGTTCCCCGACCAGGACAGGGGAAGAGACCCAGTACCTC.

V is TRBV19 and J is TRBJ2-7; 7 positions match TRBD2. The germline V gene encodes CDR1 LNHDA and CDR2 SQIVND (reference sequence). J gave up 7 bases and V 2 bases, and 11 bases lay outside the gene matches. This CDR3 region has 15 residues. The CDR3 here is CASSIRYGTAGEQYF. DNA for the CDR3: TGTGCCAGTAGTATACGGTACGGCACAGCGGGAGAGCAGTACTTC.

The sample holds many counts of this clonotype. The chain has TRBV2 and TRBJ2-6; D remains unclear. CDR1 SNHLY and CDR2 FYNNEI come from the germline V gene. The V end lost 3 bases, the J end lost 6 bases, and 6 bases lay between the germline ends. The CDR3 runs 13 residues. The DNA for the CDR3 is TGTGCCAGCAGTGAGGGTTTGGCCAACGTCCTGACTTTC. Protein sequence: CASSEGLANVLTF.

This clonotype was counted many times. The V and J genes are TRBV6-5 and TRBJ2-5, with D maybe TRBD2 (6 bases). V was shortened by 2 bases and J by 3 bases, with 10 bases between the two germline ends. CDR1 and CDR2 from the germline V gene are MNHEY and SVGAGI. The CDR3 has 14 amino acids. This CDR3 reads CASSYGDSEETQYF. CDR3 nucleotide sequence: TGTGCCAGCAGTTACGGGGACTCAGAAGAGACCCAGTACTTC.